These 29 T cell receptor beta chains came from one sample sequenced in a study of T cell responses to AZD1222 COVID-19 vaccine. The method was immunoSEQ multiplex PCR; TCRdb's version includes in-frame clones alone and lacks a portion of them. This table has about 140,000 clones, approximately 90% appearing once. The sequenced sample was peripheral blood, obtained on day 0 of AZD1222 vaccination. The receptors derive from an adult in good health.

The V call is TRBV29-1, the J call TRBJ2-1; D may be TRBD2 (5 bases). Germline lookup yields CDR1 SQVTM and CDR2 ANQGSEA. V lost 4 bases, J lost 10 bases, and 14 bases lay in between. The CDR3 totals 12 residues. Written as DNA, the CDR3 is TGCAGCGTTGCGCTAGCTCTAGGGGAGCAGTTCTTC. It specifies CSVALALGEQFF.

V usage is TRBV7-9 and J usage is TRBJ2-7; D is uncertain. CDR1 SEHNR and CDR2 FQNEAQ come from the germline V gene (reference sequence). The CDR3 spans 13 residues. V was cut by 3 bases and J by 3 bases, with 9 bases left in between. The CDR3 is CASSFISHYEQYF. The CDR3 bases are TGTGCCAGCAGCTTTATCAGCCACTACGAGCAGTACTTC.

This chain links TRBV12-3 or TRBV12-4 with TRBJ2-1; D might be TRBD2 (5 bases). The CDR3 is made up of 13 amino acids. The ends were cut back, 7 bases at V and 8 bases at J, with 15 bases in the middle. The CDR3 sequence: CASKADDGDEQFF. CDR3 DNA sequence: TGTGCCAGCAAGGCCGATGACGGGGATGAGCAGTTCTTC.

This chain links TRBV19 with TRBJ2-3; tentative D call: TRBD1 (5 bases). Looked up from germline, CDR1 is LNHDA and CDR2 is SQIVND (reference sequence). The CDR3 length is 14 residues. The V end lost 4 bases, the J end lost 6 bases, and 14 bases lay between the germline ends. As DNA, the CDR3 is TGTGCCAGTAGTAGACAGACATTAAGGGATACGCAGTATTTT. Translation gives CASSRQTLRDTQYF. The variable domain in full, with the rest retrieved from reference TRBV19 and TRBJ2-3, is DGGITQSPKYLFRKEGQNVTLSCEQNLNHDAMYWYRQDPGQGLRLIYYSQIVNDFQKGDIAEGYSVSREKKESFPLTVTSAQKNPTAFYLCASSRQTLRDTQYFGPGTRLTVL.

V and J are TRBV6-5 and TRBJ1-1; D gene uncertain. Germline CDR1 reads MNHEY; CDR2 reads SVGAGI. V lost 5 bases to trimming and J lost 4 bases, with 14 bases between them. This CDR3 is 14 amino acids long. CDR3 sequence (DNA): TGTGCCAGCAGTACGGTTCCGGTAGGCACTGAAGCTTTCTTT. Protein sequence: CASSTVPVGTEAFF.

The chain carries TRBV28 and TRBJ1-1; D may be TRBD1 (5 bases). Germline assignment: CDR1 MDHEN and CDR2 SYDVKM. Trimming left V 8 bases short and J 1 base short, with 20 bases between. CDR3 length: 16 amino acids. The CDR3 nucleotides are TGTGCCAGCCAGTACCCGGACGGACAAAGGAACACTGAAGCTTTCTTT. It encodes CASQYPDGQRNTEAFF.

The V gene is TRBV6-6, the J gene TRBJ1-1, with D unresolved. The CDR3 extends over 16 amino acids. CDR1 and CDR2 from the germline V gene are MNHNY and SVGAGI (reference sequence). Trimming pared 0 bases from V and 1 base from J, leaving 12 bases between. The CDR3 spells CASSYSSEGRNTEAFF. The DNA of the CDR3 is TGTGCCAGCAGTTACTCAAGTGAGGGAAGGAACACTGAAGCTTTCTTT.

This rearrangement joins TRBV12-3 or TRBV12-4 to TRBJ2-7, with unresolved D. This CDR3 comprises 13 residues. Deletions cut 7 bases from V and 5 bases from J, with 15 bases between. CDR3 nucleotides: TGTGCCAGCAACAGACGGGCCAAGGACGAGCAGTACTTC. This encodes CASNRRAKDEQYF.

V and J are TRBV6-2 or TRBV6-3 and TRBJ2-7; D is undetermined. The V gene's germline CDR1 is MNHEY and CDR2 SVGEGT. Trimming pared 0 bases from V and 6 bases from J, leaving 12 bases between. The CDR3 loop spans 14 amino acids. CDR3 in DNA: TGTGCCAGCAGTTACTCGAGCCTATCCGCCGAGCAGTACTTC. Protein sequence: CASSYSSLSAEQYF.

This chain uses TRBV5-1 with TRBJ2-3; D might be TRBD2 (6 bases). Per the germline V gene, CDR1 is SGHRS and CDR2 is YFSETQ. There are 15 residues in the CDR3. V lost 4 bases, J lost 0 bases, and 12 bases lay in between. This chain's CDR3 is CASSPGDSSTDTQYF. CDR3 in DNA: TGCGCCAGCAGCCCGGGGGACTCGAGCACAGATACGCAGTATTTT.

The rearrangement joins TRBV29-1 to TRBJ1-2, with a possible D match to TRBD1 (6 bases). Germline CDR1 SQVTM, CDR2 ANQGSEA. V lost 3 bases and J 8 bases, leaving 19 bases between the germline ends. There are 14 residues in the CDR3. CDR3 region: CSVDWAPQGKGYTF. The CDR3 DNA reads TGCAGCGTTGATTGGGCCCCCCAGGGGAAGGGCTACACCTTC.

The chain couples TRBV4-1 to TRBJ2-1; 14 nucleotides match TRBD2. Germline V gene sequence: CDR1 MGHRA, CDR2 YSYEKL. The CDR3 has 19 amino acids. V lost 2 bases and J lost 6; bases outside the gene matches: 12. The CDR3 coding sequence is TGCGCCAGCAGCCAATGGGGACTAGCGGGGGCGGGAGAAAGCAATGAGCAGTTCTTC. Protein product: CASSQWGLAGAGESNEQFF.

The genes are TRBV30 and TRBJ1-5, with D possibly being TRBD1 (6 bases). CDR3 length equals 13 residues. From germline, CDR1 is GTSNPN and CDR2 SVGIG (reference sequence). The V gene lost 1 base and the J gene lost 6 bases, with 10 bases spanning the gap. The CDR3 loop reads CAWSAQGVQPQHF. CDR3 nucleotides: TGTGCCTGGAGTGCACAGGGAGTTCAGCCCCAGCATTTT.

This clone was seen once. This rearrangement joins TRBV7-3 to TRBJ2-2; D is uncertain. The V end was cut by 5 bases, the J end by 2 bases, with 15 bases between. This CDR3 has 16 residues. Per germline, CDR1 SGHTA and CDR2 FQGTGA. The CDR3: CASSPGRRVNTGELFF. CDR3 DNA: TGTGCCAGCAGCCCCGGACGCCGGGTAAACACCGGGGAGCTGTTTTTT.

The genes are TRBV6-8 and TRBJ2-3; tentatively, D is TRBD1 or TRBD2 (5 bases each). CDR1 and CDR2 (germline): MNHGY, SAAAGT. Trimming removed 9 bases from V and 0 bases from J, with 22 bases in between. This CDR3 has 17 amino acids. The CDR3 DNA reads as TGTGCCAGTACCACCAGGGAGCGAAAAGCTAGCACAGATACGCAGTATTTT. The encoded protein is CASTTRERKASTDTQYF.

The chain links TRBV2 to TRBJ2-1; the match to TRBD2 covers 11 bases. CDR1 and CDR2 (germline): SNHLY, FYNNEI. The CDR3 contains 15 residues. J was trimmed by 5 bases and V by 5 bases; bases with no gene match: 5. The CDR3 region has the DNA TGTGCCAGCAGTCTAATAGCGGGAGGGGACAATGAGCAGTTCTTC. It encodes CASSLIAGGDNEQFF. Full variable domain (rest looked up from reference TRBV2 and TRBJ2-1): EPEVTQTPSHQVTQMGQEVILRCVPISNHLYFYWYRQILGQKVEFLVSFYNNEISEKSEIFDDQFSVERPDGSNFTLKIRSTKLEDSAMYFCASSLIAGGDNEQFFGPGTRLTVL.

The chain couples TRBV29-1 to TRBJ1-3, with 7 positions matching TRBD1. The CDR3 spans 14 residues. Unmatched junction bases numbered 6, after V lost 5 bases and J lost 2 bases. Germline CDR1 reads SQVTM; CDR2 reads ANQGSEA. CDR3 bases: TGCAGCGTTTCAGGGGGATTTACTGGAAACACCATATATTTT. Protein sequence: CSVSGGFTGNTIYF.

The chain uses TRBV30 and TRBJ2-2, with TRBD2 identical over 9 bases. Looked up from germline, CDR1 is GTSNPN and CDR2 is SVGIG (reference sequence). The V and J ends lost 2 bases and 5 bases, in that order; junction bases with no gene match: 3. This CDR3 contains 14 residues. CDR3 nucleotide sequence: TGTGCCTGGAGTACCAGCGGGAGGACCGGGGAGCTGTTTTTT. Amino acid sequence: CAWSTSGRTGELFF.

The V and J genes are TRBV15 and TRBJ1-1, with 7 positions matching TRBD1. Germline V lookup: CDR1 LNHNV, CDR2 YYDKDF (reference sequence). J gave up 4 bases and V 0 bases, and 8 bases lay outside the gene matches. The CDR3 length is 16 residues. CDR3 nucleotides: TGTGCCACCAGCAGAGATAGGGGGCGGGGTGGCACTGAAGCTTTCTTT. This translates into CATSRDRGRGGTEAFF.

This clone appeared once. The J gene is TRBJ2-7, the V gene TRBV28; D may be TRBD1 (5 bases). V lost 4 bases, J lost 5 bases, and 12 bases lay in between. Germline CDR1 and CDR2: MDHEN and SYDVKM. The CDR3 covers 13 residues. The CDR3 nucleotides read TGTGCCAGCAGTTGGTCAGGGTGGAACGAGCAGTACTTC. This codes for CASSWSGWNEQYF. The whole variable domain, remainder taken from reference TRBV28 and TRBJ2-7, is DVKVTQSSRYLVKRTGEKVFLECVQDMDHENMFWYRQDPGLGLRLIYFSYDVKMKEKGDIPEGYSVSREKKERFSLILESASTNQTSMYLCASSWSGWNEQYFGPGTRLTVT.

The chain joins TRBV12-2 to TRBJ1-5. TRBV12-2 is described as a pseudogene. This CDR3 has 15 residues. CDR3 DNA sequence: TGTGCAAGTCGCTTAGCTCCCACGGGCAGTCAGCCCCAGCATTTT. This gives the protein CASRLAPTGSQPQHF.

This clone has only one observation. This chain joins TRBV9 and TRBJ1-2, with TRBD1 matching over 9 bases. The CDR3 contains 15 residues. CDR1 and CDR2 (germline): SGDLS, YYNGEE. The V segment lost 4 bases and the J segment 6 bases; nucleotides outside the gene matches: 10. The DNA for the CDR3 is TGTGCCAGCAGCTCCCCCCGGGACAGGGAGAATGGCTACACCTTC. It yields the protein CASSSPRDRENGYTF.

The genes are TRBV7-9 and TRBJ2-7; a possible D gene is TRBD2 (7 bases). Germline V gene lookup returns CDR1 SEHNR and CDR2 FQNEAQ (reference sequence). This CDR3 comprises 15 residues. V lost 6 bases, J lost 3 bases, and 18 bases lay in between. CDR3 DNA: TGTGCCAGCAGTCCTGGACAGACTAGCTTCTACGAGCAGTACTTC. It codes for CASSPGQTSFYEQYF.

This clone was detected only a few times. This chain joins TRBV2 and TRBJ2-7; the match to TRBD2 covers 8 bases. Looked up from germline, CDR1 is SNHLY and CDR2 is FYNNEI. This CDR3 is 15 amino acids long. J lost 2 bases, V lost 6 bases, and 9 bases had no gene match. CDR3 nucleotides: TGTGCCAGCAGCAATCCGGGACTAGGGACCTACGAGCAGTACTTC. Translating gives CASSNPGLGTYEQYF.

CDR3 sequence (DNA): TGCGCCAGCAGCTTGGATGCTGTCGCGTATGGCTACACCTTC. Residues: CASSLDAVAYGYTF. The chain recombines TRBV5-1 with TRBJ1-2, with D unclear. V was clipped by 0 bases and J by 5 bases, with 11 bases between them. Looked up from germline, CDR1 is SGHRS and CDR2 is YFSETQ. The CDR3 runs 14 residues.

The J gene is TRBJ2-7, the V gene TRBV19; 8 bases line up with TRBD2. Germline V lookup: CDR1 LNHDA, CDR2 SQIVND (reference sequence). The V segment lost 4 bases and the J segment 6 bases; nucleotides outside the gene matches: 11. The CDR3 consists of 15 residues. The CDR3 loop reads CASSTPNLRGGEQYF. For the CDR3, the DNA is TGTGCCAGTAGTACACCCAACCTCCGGGGGGGCGAGCAGTACTTC.

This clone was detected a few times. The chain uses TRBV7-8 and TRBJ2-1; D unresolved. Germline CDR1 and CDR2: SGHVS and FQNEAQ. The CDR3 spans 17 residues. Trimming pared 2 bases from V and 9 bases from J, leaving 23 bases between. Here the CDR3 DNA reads TGTGCCAGCAGCTTACCGGCGGCCTTGGGGATTTTCGGTGAGCAGTTCTTC. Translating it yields CASSLPAALGIFGEQFF. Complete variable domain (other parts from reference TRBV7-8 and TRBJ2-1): GAGVSQSPRYKVAKRGQDVALRCDPISGHVSLFWYQQALGQGPEFLTYFQNEAQLDKSGLPSDRFFAERPEGSVSTLKIQRTQQEDSAVYLCASSLPAALGIFGEQFFGPGTRLTVL.

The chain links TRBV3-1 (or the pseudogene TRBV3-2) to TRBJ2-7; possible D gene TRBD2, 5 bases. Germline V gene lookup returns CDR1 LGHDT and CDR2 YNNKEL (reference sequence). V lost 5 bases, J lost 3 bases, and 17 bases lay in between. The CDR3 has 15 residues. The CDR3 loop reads CASSGLTTRGYEQYF. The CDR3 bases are TGTGCCAGCAGCGGACTGACGACCCGGGGCTACGAGCAGTACTTC.

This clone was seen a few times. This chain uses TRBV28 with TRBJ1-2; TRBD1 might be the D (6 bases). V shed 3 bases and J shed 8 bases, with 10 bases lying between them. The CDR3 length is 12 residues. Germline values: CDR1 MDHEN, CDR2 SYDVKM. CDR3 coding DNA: TGTGCCAGCAGTTTCTACAGGGACGGCTACACCTTC. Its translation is CASSFYRDGYTF.